This TCR beta chain is from a study of blood T cell repertoires in COVID-19. Turning to the study itself: T cells, B-cell-depleted T cells, or PBMCs supplied cDNA or gDNA.

CDR1 SGHVS and CDR2 FQNEAQ come from the germline V gene. This CDR3 is built from 15 residues. The ends were cut back, 5 bases at V and 7 bases at J, with 18 bases in the middle. Study processing details: Amplification with reference gene primers provided the estimates of nucleated cell counts. TCRdb's table, derived via immunoSEQ multiplex PCR, lists solely in-frame clones and lacks some. D and trimming were read from the DNA, whereas the V and J calls and clone size are those reported in that table. In the table there are 300,000 to 450,000 clones, around nine tenths of which are singletons. Specimen: peripheral blood. V is TRBV7-8 and J is TRBJ2-4; TRBD2 is a possible D gene (6 bases). This receptor was taken from a human donor in a cohort sampled during active COVID-19. The CDR3 DNA reads TGTGCCAGCAGCGAAGGGACCGCGGGGAGGAACATTCAGTACTTC. This codes for CASSEGTAGRNIQYF.